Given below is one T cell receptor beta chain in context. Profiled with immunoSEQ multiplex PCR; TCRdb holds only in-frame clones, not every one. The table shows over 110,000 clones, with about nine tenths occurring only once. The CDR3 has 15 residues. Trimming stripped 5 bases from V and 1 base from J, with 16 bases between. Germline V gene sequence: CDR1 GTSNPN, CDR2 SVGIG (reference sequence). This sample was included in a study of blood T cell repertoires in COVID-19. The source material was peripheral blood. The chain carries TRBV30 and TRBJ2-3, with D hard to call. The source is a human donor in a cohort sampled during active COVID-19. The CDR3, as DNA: TGTGCCTGGGGTCGGTTGAGAGGCCGCACAGATACGCAGTATTTT. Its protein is CAWGRLRGRTDTQYF.